Listed below are T cell receptor beta chains from one sample, sequenced in a study of T cells expressing NK-cell markers. TCRdb re-called the 5' RACE reads; every CDR3 protein appears as one record, without DNA. Here the sample table reports about 150,000 distinct CDR3 sequences. Sample: blood T cells: a sorted CD56 or NKG2C T cell subset, CD4+ or CD8+ T cells, or bulk PBMC T cells (not recorded which). These receptor sequences come from a man younger than 35 in good health. CDR3s include the opening cysteine and the closing phenylalanine or tryptophan.

cdr3_aa	v_call	j_call
CASSGGTATYEQYF	TRBV5-6	TRBJ2-7
CASMQSQYNEQFF	TRBV7-8	TRBJ2-1
CASSLVEETQYF	TRBV5-5	TRBJ2-5
CATSSSESYEQYF	TRBV15	TRBJ2-7
CASSQDQGSYTF	TRBV4-3	TRBJ1-2
CASSQNPGASVYNEQFF	TRBV3-1	TRBJ2-1
CASSSPGITNTEAFF	TRBV12-3/TRBV12-4	TRBJ1-1
CATILWVYNEQFF	TRBV7-9	TRBJ2-1
CASSLRAQGDNEQFF	TRBV11-2	TRBJ2-1
CASSPNTDLGNIQYF	TRBV12-3/TRBV12-4	TRBJ2-4
CSVDRQGSTGELFF	TRBV29-1	TRBJ2-2
CSARSTGGPENYGYTF	TRBV20-1	TRBJ1-2
CSARDYQITGELFF	TRBV20-1	TRBJ2-2
CASRERGGAGELFF	TRBV6-1	TRBJ2-2
CASRETVETSEAFF	TRBV2	TRBJ1-1
CSIRVVWDASTDTQYF	TRBV29-1	TRBJ2-3